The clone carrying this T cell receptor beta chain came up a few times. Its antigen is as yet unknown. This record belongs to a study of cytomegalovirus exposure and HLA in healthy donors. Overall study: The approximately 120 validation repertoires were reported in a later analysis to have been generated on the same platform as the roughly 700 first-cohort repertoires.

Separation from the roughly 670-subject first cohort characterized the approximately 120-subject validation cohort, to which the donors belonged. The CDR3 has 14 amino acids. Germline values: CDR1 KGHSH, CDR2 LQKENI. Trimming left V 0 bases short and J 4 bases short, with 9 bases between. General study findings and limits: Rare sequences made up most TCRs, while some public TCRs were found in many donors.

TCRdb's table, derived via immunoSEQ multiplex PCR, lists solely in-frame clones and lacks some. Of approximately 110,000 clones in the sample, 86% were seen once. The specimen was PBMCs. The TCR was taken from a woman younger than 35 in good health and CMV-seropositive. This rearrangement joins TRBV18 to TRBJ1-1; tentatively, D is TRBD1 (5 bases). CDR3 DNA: TGTGCCAGCTCACCACCTTCGGGGGGCACTGAAGCTTTCTTT. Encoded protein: CASSPPSGGTEAFF.